The sequence of this TCR beta chain was determined in a study of blood T cell repertoires in COVID-19. Study in general: Some COVID-19 samples were acute and others convalescent; all came from the United States, Italy and Spain. T cells, B-cell-depleted T cells, or PBMCs provided the cDNA or gDNA that served as material.

The method was immunoSEQ multiplex PCR; TCRdb's version includes in-frame clones alone and lacks a portion of them. The profile covers about 40,000 clones, with approximately 86% appearing a single time and around 20% taken by the ten largest. Germline CDR1 is LGHNA and CDR2 is YSLEER. J gave up 6 bases and V 0 bases, and 11 bases lay outside the gene matches. The CDR3 spans 16 residues. This receptor was obtained from a man aged 50-60 years in a cohort sampled during active COVID-19. Sequencing was carried out using peripheral blood. This rearrangement joins TRBV4-3 to TRBJ2-7; 7 bases fit TRBD1. The CDR3, as DNA: TGCGCCAGCAGCCAAGACCCGCCTGGACAGGCCGTCGAGCAGTACTTC. Encoded protein: CASSQDPPGQAVEQYF.